These 6 T cell receptor beta chains share one sample of origin, sequenced in a study of T cell changes during pregnancy in multiple sclerosis. Sequenced by immunoSEQ multiplex PCR; TCRdb stores in-frame clones only, minus some. The sample includes tens of thousands of clones, approximately 90% of them seen just once. The sequencing here drew on CD4+ T cells from peripheral blood mononuclear cells, taken after pregnancy. The receptors derive from a female donor with multiple sclerosis, enrolled in a pregnancy study.

V and J are TRBV7-2 and TRBJ1-2; D remains unclear. Germline values: CDR1 SGHTA, CDR2 FQGNSA. The CDR3 is 16 amino acids. Between the trimmed V and J ends, which lost 1 base and 6 bases, there was a span of 18 bases. CDR3 protein: CASSLERRSGGNGYTF. Here the CDR3 DNA reads TGTGCCAGCAGCTTAGAACGTAGGTCAGGCGGGAATGGCTACACCTTC. The full variable domain, its missing parts supplied by reference TRBV7-2 and TRBJ1-2, is GAGVSQSPSNKVTEKGKDVELRCDPISGHTALYWYRQSLGQGLEFLIYFQGNSAPDKSGLPSDRFSAERTGGSVSTLTIQRTQQEDSAVYLCASSLERRSGGNGYTFGSGTRLTVV.

The chain recombines TRBV6-1 with TRBJ1-1; 7 positions match TRBD1. V gave up 6 bases and J gave up 1 base; unmatched junction bases: 8. Germline lookup yields CDR1 MNHNS and CDR2 SASEGT. The CDR3 covers 15 residues. In DNA form, the CDR3 reads TGTGCCAGCAGAGCGACAGGGAGTCAGAACACTGAAGCTTTCTTT. Translating it yields CASRATGSQNTEAFF.

This chain links TRBV4-1 with TRBJ2-1; a weak D match, TRBD1 (5 bases). The CDR3 is 15 amino acids. V dropped 1 base and J dropped 8 bases, with 15 bases sitting between them. CDR1 MGHRA and CDR2 YSYEKL come from the germline V gene. This chain's CDR3 is CASSQVLIRGDEQFF. The CDR3 region has the DNA TGCGCCAGCAGCCAAGTGCTGATTAGGGGCGATGAGCAGTTCTTC.

The CDR3 DNA follows: TGTGCCAGCTCACCAAGGCAGGCGAACACCGGGGAGCTGTTTTTT. It encodes CASSPRQANTGELFF. The V gene is TRBV18, the J gene TRBJ2-2; unclear D gene. From germline, CDR1 is KGHSH and CDR2 LQKENI. V gave up 2 bases and J gave up 0 bases, with 7 bases separating them. CDR3 length: 15 residues.

The genes are TRBV19 and TRBJ2-7; D might be TRBD1 (6 bases). V was cut by 5 bases and J by 0 bases, with 14 bases left in between. The germline gives CDR1 LNHDA, CDR2 SQIVND (reference sequence). The CDR3 has 15 amino acids. The CDR3 DNA is TGTGCCAGTAGTGACCCGGGACAAGGCTCCTACGAGCAGTACTTC. Protein sequence: CASSDPGQGSYEQYF.

This chain connects TRBV5-1 to TRBJ1-1, with TRBD1 as a possible D gene (5 bases). The ends were cut back, 4 bases at V and 4 bases at J, with 11 bases in the middle. The germline gives CDR1 SGHRS, CDR2 YFSETQ. The CDR3 consists of 13 residues. Here the CDR3 reads CASSAQGGTEAFF. CDR3 in DNA: TGCGCCAGCAGCGCGCAGGGAGGCACTGAAGCTTTCTTT.